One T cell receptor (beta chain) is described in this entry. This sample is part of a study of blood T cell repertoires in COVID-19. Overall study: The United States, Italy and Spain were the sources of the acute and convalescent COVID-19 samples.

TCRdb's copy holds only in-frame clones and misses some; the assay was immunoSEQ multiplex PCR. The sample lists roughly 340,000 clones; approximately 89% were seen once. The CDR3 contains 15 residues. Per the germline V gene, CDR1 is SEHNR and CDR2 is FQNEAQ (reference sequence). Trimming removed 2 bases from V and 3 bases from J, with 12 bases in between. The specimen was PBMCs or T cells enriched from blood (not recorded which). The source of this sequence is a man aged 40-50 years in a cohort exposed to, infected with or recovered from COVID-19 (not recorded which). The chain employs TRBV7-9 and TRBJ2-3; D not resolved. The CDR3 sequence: CASSLLGQVTDTQYF. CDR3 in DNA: TGTGCCAGCAGCTTACTTGGCCAAGTAACAGATACGCAGTATTTT.